This TCR beta chain originates from a study of T cell responses to AZD1222 COVID-19 vaccine. Study-wide background: Pooling covered second doses at about 4 or about 12 weeks. General study findings and limits: Baseline seropositivity occurred in only a handful of AZD1222 recipients. Of spike-specific TCRs, nearly half reportedly target regions left unmutated in variants.

As concerns this clone: No antigen is known for it.

The repertoire was sequenced with immunoSEQ multiplex PCR; TCRdb's copy has only in-frame clones and lacks some. Among 150,000 or so clones listed, 93% were seen once. The source was peripheral blood, collected on day 0 of AZD1222 vaccination. This TCR derives from an adult in good health.

Here the CDR3 DNA reads TGTGCCAGCAGTAGACTAGCGGGATACAATGAGCAGTTCTTC. Protein product: CASSRLAGYNEQFF. V usage is TRBV6-5 and J usage is TRBJ2-1, with 11 bases aligning to TRBD2. This CDR3 contains 14 residues. Germline loops: CDR1 MNHEY, CDR2 SVGAGI. The ends lost 5 bases at V and 4 bases at J; junction bases unmatched: 1.